This paragraph covers one TCR beta chain sequence. Trimming cost V 6 bases and J 5 bases; bases outside gene matches: 13. This CDR3 contains 15 residues. CDR1 and CDR2 (germline): MNHEY, SVGAGI. The data originate from a study of blood T cell repertoires in COVID-19. Overall study: Sites across the United States, Italy and Spain contributed samples from acute and convalescent COVID-19. The analysed material was cDNA or gDNA that came from T cells, B-cell-depleted T cells, or PBMCs.

In the authors' workflow: Scientists estimated how many nucleated cells there were by amplifying reference gene primers. Libraries were prepared by immunoSEQ multiplex PCR; TCRdb keeps only in-frame clonotypes and omits some of them. V and J calls and clone size are as listed in that table; D and trimming were resolved from the DNA. The sample records a few hundred thousand clones, over 75% being singletons. The study counted Cohort 3 donors as recovered given two negative PCRs, clearance, or symptom resolution. The TCR originated in a man between 25 and 39 years old who had recovered from COVID-19. The chain combines TRBV6-5 with TRBJ2-7; 7 nucleotides align to TRBD2. The sample was PBMCs or T cells enriched from blood (not recorded which). The CDR3 DNA follows: TGTGCCAGCAGACCTGGGGGGGGACGCGCCGACGAGCAGTACTTC. It is translated as CASRPGGGRADEQYF.